The 24 T cell receptor beta chains presented below share a single source sample, sequenced in a study of radiation and T cells in renal cell carcinoma. Clones were sequenced by immunoSEQ multiplex PCR, and TCRdb holds only the in-frame ones, with some missing. The table has 130,000 to 150,000 clones, approximately 91% seen once. Time point given: baseline pretreatment blood. The treatment is: 15 Gy SBRT to primary tumor, nephrectomy 4 weeks later. The input for sequencing was blood, taken from a patient whose treatment included radiotherapy and nephrectomy. These receptor sequences come from a woman aged 50 to 60 with renal cell carcinoma.

The rearrangement links TRBV25-1 to TRBJ1-4, with D possibly matching TRBD1 (5 bases). V was pared by 2 bases and J by 11 bases, with 12 bases between. Germline values: CDR1 MGHDK, CDR2 SYGVNS. The CDR3 totals 13 residues. This chain's CDR3 is CASSEVGGEKLFF. For the CDR3, the DNA is TGTGCCAGCAGTGAAGTCGGAGGGGAGAAACTGTTTTTT.

This clone came up a few times. The chain has TRBV4-2 and TRBJ1-6, with 9 bases that match TRBD1. The CDR3 covers 17 residues. With V trimmed by 0 bases and J by 9 bases, 9 bases remained unmatched. Germline V CDR1 and CDR2: LGHNA, YNFKEQ. The CDR3 DNA sequence: TGTGCCAGCAGCCAAGAGCCCTCGGGACAGGGACTTTCACCCCTCCACTTT. This translates into CASSQEPSGQGLSPLHF.

This clone occurred once. The chain carries TRBV27 and TRBJ2-1; D is ambiguous. CDR1 is MNHEY and CDR2 is SMNVEV in the germline V gene (reference sequence). Trimming stripped 0 bases from V and 12 bases from J, with 15 bases between. This CDR3 contains 14 residues. CDR3 nucleotide sequence: TGTGCCAGCAGTTTATCGGTGGAGCCTCGTTGGCAGTTCTTC. This translates into CASSLSVEPRWQFF.

The V call is TRBV6-1, the J call TRBJ1-6, with a tentative D call TRBD1 (5 bases). The V gene's germline CDR1 is MNHNS and CDR2 SASEGT. This CDR3 region has 15 residues. V lost 1 base to trimming and J lost 14 bases, with 18 bases between them. As DNA, the CDR3 is TGTGCCAGCAGTGAAGAGGGTGGGGCCCCAGGAGCCCTCCACTTT. Its protein product is CASSEEGGAPGALHF.

This clone was seen once. The chain couples TRBV29-1 to TRBJ1-6, with 7 positions matching TRBD1. The CDR3 is 13 residues long. V was clipped by 5 bases and J by 7 bases; unmatched bases: 5. Germline V gives CDR1 SQVTM, CDR2 ANQGSEA. CDR3 in amino acids: CSVRTGVNSPLHF. The CDR3 DNA sequence: TGCAGCGTTAGGACAGGTGTAAATTCACCCCTCCACTTT.

This rearrangement joins TRBV6-6 to TRBJ2-1, with TRBD2 identical over 10 bases. The V segment lost 6 bases and the J segment 2 bases; nucleotides outside the gene matches: 4. Germline assignment: CDR1 MNHNY and CDR2 SVGAGI (reference sequence). The CDR3 extends over 15 amino acids. The CDR3 region has the DNA TGTGCCAGCAGCCGTCTAGCGGGGGCCTACAATGAGCAGTTCTTC. Protein sequence: CASSRLAGAYNEQFF.

V gene TRBV19 combines with J gene TRBJ1-3; the D is unclear. The CDR3 length is 15 residues. Trimming pared 2 bases from V and 2 bases from J, leaving 10 bases between. Germline-derived CDR1 and CDR2 are LNHDA and SQIVND (reference sequence). The CDR3 loop is CASSISRRAGNTIYF. Here the CDR3 DNA reads TGTGCCAGTAGTATATCCCGACGCGCTGGAAACACCATATATTTT.

A few counts support this clone. V is TRBV20-1 and J is TRBJ1-1; no clear D. The CDR3 sequence is 11 residues long. Trimming took 3 bases from V and 3 from J, leaving 5 bases between them. Per germline, CDR1 DFQATT and CDR2 SNEGSKA (reference sequence). CDR3 in DNA: TGCAGTGCTAGGGACCACACTGAAGCTTTCTTT. Its translation is CSARDHTEAFF.

This chain links TRBV10-2 with TRBJ2-7, with a possible D match to TRBD1 (6 bases). CDR3 length equals 13 residues. Trimming cost V 7 bases and J 3 bases, with 13 bases left between them. The V gene's germline CDR1 is WSHSY and CDR2 SAAADI. In DNA, the CDR3 is TGCGCCAGCAAACCAGACAGGCGCTACGAGCAGTACTTC. Its translation is CASKPDRRYEQYF.

J is TRBJ2-3 and V is TRBV6-1; the D is unclear. The CDR3 length is 16 residues. The V end was cut by 0 bases, the J end by 0 bases, with 10 bases between. Germline loops: CDR1 MNHNS, CDR2 SASEGT. CDR3 loop: CASSEAGFASTDTQYF. The CDR3 DNA follows: TGTGCCAGCAGTGAAGCGGGTTTCGCTAGCACAGATACGCAGTATTTT.

This rearrangement joins TRBV7-9 to TRBJ2-7; 9 nucleotides line up with TRBD1. Per the germline V gene, CDR1 is SEHNR and CDR2 is FQNEAQ (reference sequence). CDR3 size: 18 residues. The J segment lost 3 bases and the V segment lost 5 bases, leaving 17 bases of the junction unmatched. CDR3 sequence: CASSPQGVSGDRDYEQYF. The CDR3, as DNA: TGTGCCAGCAGCCCCCAGGGGGTGTCCGGGGACAGGGACTACGAGCAGTACTTC.

CDR3 sequence reads: CASSSSGGRYNEQFF. In DNA form, the CDR3 reads TGCGCCAGCAGCTCAAGCGGGGGGAGATACAATGAGCAGTTCTTC. The V and J genes are TRBV5-1 and TRBJ2-1, with 9 bases that match TRBD2. Trimming removed 3 bases from V and 4 bases from J; junction bases left unmatched: 5. In germline, CDR1 is SGHRS, CDR2 YFSETQ. This CDR3 is built from 15 residues.

This chain links TRBV4-2 with TRBJ2-4, with TRBD2 matching over 8 bases. Germline loops: CDR1 LGHNA, CDR2 YNFKEQ. The V gene end was trimmed by 2 bases and the J gene end by 6 bases; junction bases not matched to a gene: 12. This CDR3 is 17 amino acids long. This CDR3 is CASSQTPGLGIGNIQYF. CDR3 coding DNA: TGTGCCAGCAGCCAAACTCCGGGACTAGGAATCGGAAACATTCAGTACTTC.

The chain combines TRBV13 with TRBJ2-7; 9 bases are a match to TRBD2. The CDR3 contains 12 residues. Germline V gene lookup returns CDR1 PRHDT and CDR2 FYEKMQ (reference sequence). The CDR3 loop reads CASSLAAGGLNV. Here the CDR3 DNA reads TGTGCCAGCAGCTTAGCAGCGGGAGGACTTAATGTC.

This chain uses TRBV15 with TRBJ2-7, with TRBD2 matching 7 bases. V lost 2 bases, J lost 7 bases, and 14 bases stayed unmatched. Germline CDR1 and CDR2: LNHNV and YYDKDF (reference sequence). The CDR3 totals 16 residues. The CDR3 DNA reads TGTGCCACCAGCAGAACCGGGGAGGGGCCCGCGGGTGAGCAGTACTTC. It is translated as CATSRTGEGPAGEQYF.

This clone was seen a few times. CDR3 sequence: CASSLTAGDQPQHF. CDR3 coding DNA: TGTGCCAGCAGCTTAACCGCCGGCGATCAGCCCCAGCATTTT. V is TRBV7-9 and J is TRBJ1-5; no firm D call. V lost 2 bases and J 5 bases, leaving 10 bases between the germline ends. The CDR3 covers 14 residues. Germline V lookup: CDR1 SEHNR, CDR2 FQNEAQ (reference sequence).

The chain links TRBV7-2 to TRBJ1-1; D unresolved. This CDR3 has 13 amino acids. The germline V and J ends were trimmed by 4 bases and 1 base, with 7 bases remaining between them. CDR1 and CDR2 (germline): SGHTA, FQGNSA. The CDR3 DNA sequence: TGTGCCAGCAGCTCAGAGCAGAACACTGAAGCTTTCTTT. This sequence encodes CASSSEQNTEAFF.

The chain is built from TRBV7-2 and TRBJ2-7; the match to TRBD2 covers 8 bases. Germline V gives CDR1 SGHTA, CDR2 FQGNSA. This CDR3 region has 17 residues. Trimming at V came to 2 bases and at J to 3 bases, leaving 12 bases not matched to a gene. The CDR3 reads CASSLRSQRGTYYEQYF. The CDR3 DNA reads as TGTGCCAGCAGCTTACGGTCCCAGCGGGGGACCTACTACGAGCAGTACTTC.

This sequence joins TRBV4-1 and TRBJ1-4, with 7 bases aligning to TRBD1. This CDR3 is built from 17 residues. V trimming: 3 bases; J trimming: 3 bases; junction bases outside the gene matches: 10. From germline, CDR1 is MGHRA and CDR2 YSYEKL. In DNA, the CDR3 is TGCGCCAGCAGCCATATCCTGAGGGGGCGGGCTAATGAAAAACTGTTTTTT. As protein: CASSHILRGRANEKLFF.

The rearrangement uses TRBV4-3 and TRBJ2-2; D unclear. The CDR3 runs 12 residues. With 1 base removed from V and 7 bases from J, the gap between germline ends came to 4 bases. In germline, CDR1 is LGHNA, CDR2 YSLEER. The CDR3 nucleotides are TGCGCCAGCAGCCAAGCAGACGGGGAGCTGTTTTTT. This translates into CASSQADGELFF.

This clone was picked up one time. The chain uses TRBV5-5 and TRBJ1-1; D is ambiguous. The CDR3 loop spans 14 amino acids. V was pared by 0 bases and J by 0 bases, with 6 bases between. Looked up from germline, CDR1 is SGHKS and CDR2 is YYEKEE (reference sequence). The DNA for the CDR3 is TGTGCCAGCAGCTTGGTTGACCTGAACACTGAAGCTTTCTTT. This codes for CASSLVDLNTEAFF.

The rearrangement uses TRBV5-1 and TRBJ2-1; 9 nucleotides agree with TRBD2. The CDR3 contains 16 residues. CDR1 is SGHRS, CDR2 YFSETQ, per germline. Losses at the gene ends were 0 bases for V and 4 bases for J; bases not matched to a gene: 5. The CDR3 loop is CASSLVSGGLYNEQFF. CDR3 sequence (DNA): TGCGCCAGCAGCTTGGTTAGCGGGGGATTATACAATGAGCAGTTCTTC.

The V gene is TRBV7-3, the J gene TRBJ2-7; 14 nucleotides agree with TRBD2. Trimming cost V 5 bases and J 2 bases; bases outside gene matches: 11. The CDR3 totals 18 residues. Germline V lookup: CDR1 SGHTA, CDR2 FQGTGA. This CDR3 is CASSPGPTGLAGAYEQYF. CDR3 coding DNA: TGTGCCAGCAGCCCCGGGCCCACGGGACTAGCGGGGGCCTACGAGCAGTACTTC.

Here the CDR3 reads CASSSRAGQPQHF. The CDR3 region has the DNA TGTGCCAGCAGCTCCCGGGCAGGGCAGCCCCAGCATTTT. This chain links TRBV21-1 with TRBJ1-5; the D call TRBD1 from the table was never checked on the DNA. TRBV21-1 is listed as a pseudogene. The CDR3 consists of 13 residues.